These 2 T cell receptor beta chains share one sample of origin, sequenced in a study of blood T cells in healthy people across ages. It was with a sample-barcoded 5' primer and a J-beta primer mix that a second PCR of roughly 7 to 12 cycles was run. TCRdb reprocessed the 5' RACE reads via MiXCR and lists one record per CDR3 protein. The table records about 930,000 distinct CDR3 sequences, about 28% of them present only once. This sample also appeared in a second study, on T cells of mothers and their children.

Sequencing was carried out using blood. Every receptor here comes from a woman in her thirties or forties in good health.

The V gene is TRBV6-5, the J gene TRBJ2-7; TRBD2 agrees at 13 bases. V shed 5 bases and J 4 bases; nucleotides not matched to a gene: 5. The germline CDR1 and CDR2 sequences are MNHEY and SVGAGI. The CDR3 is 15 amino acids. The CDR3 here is CASSTLAGGGYEQYF. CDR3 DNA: TGTGCCAGCAGTACACTAGCGGGGGGGGGGTACGAGCAGTACTTC.

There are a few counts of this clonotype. CDR3 DNA: TGTGCCAGCAGCTTATCGGACAGGGGTATCACAGATACGCAGTATTTT. Its translation is CASSLSDRGITDTQYF. The chain uses TRBV7-9 and TRBJ2-3; 9 nucleotides line up with TRBD1. V shed 2 bases and J 2 bases; nucleotides not matched to a gene: 5. Looked up from germline, CDR1 is SEHNR and CDR2 is FQNEAQ (reference sequence). The CDR3 extends over 16 amino acids.